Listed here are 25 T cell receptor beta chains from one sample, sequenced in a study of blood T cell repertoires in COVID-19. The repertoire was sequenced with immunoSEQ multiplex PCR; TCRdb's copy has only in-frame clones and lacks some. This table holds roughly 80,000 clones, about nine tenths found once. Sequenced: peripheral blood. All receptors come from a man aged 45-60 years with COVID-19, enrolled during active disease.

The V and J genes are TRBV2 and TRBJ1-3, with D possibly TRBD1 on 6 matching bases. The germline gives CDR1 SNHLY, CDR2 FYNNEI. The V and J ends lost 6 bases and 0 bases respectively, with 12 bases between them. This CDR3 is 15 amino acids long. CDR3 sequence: CASRVDSSSGNTIYF. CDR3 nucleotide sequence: TGTGCCAGCAGGGTGGACAGCAGCTCTGGAAACACCATATATTTT.

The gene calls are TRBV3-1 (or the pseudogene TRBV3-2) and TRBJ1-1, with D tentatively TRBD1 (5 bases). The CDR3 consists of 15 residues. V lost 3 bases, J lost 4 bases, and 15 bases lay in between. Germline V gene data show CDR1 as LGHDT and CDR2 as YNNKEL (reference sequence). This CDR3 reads CASSQGGRLRTEAFF. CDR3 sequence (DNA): TGTGCCAGCAGCCAGGGGGGACGCCTCCGCACTGAAGCTTTCTTT.

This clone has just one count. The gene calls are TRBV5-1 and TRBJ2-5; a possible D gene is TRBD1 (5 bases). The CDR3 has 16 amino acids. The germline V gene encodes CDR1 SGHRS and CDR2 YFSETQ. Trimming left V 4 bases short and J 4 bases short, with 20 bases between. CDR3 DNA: TGCGCCAGCAGCGTGAATCTGCAGGGTGGGGCAGAGACCCAGTACTTC. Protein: CASSVNLQGGAETQYF.

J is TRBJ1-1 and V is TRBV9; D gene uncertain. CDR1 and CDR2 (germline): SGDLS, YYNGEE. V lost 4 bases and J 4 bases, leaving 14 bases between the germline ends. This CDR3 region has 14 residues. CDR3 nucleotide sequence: TGTGCCAGCAGCCCCCAGGTAGGGAGCACTGAAGCTTTCTTT. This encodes CASSPQVGSTEAFF.

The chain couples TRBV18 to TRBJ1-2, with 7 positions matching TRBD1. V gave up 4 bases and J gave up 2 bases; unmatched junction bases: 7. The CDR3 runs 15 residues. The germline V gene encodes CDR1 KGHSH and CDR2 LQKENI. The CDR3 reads CASSLRTGPNYGYTF. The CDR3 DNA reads TGTGCCAGCTCACTAAGGACAGGACCAAACTATGGCTACACCTTC.

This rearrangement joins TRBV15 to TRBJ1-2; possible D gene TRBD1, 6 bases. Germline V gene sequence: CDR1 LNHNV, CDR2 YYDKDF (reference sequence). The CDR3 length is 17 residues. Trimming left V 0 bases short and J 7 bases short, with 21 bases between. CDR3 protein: CATSRDRWGQGQGGYTF. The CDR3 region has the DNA TGTGCCACCAGCAGAGATAGGTGGGGACAAGGGCAAGGTGGCTACACCTTC.

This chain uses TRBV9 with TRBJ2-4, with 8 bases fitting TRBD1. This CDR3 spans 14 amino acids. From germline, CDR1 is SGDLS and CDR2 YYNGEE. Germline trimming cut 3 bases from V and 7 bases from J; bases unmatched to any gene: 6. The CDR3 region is CASSAEDRDNIQYF. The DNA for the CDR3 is TGTGCCAGCAGCGCCGAGGACAGGGATAACATTCAGTACTTC.

CDR3 in DNA: TGTGCCAGCAGCTTCCTCGGTGGGCGGGAGGGCCGGTACGAGCAGTACTTC. This sequence encodes CASSFLGGREGRYEQYF. V is TRBV7-2 and J is TRBJ2-7; 9 positions agree with TRBD2. There are 17 residues in the CDR3. Per germline, CDR1 SGHTA and CDR2 FQGNSA. The junction had 13 bases not matched to a gene; V was cut back by 3 bases and J by 4 bases.

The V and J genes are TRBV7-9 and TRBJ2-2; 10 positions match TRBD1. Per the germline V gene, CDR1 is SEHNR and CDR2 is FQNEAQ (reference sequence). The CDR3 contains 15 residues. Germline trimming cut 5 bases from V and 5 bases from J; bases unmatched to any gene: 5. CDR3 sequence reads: CASSLGTGDTGELFF. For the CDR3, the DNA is TGTGCCAGCAGCCTGGGGACAGGGGATACCGGGGAGCTGTTTTTT.

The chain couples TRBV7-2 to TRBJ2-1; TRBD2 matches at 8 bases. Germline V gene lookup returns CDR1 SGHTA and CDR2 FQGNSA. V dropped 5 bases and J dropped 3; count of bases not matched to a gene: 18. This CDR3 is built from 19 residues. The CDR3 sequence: CASSIKGPQIAGNYNEQFF. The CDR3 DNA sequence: TGTGCCAGCAGCATTAAAGGCCCTCAGATAGCGGGGAACTACAATGAGCAGTTCTTC.

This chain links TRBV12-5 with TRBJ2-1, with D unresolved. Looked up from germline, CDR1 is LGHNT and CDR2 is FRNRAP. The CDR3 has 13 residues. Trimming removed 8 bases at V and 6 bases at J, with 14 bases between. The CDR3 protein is CASRSAEGNEQFF. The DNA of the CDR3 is TGTGCTAGTCGGTCCGCGGAAGGCAATGAGCAGTTCTTC.

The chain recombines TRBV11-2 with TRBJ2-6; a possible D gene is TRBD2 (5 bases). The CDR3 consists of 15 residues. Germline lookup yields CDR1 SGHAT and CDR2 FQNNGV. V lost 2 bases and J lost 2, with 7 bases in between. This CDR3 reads CASSLWGAGANVLTF. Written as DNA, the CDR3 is TGTGCCAGCAGCTTATGGGGAGCTGGGGCCAACGTCCTGACTTTC. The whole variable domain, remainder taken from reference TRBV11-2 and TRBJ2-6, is EAGVAQSPRYKIIEKRQSVAFWCNPISGHATLYWYQQILGQGPKLLIQFQNNGVVDDSQLPKDRFSAERLKGVDSTLKIQPAKLEDSAVYLCASSLWGAGANVLTFGAGSRLTVL.

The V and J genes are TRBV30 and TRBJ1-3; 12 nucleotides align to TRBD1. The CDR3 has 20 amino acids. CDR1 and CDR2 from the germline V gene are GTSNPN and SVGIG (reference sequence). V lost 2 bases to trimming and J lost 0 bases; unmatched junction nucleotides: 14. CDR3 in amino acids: CAWSPRGGTGGLSSGNTIYF. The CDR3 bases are TGTGCCTGGAGTCCCCGCGGGGGGACAGGGGGCCTTAGCTCTGGAAACACCATATATTTT.

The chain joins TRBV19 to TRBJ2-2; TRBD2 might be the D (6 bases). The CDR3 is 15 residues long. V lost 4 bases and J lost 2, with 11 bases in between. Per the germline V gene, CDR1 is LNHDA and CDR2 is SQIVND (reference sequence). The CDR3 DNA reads TGTGCCAGTAGTACTAGGGACTTTAACACCGGGGAGCTGTTTTTT. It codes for CASSTRDFNTGELFF.

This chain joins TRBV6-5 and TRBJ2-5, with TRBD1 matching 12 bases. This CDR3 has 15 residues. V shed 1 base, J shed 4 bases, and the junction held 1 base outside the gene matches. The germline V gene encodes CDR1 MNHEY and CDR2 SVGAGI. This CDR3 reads CASSYWGQGAETQYF. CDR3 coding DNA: TGTGCCAGCAGTTACTGGGGACAGGGGGCAGAGACCCAGTACTTC.

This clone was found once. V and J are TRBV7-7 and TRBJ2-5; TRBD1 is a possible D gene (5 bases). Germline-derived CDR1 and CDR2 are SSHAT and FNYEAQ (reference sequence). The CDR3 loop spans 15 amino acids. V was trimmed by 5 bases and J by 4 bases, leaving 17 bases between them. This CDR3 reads CASSPQAGNGETQYF. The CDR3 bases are TGTGCCAGCAGCCCCCAGGCAGGGAACGGAGAGACCCAGTACTTC. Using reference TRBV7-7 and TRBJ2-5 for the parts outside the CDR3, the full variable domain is GAGVSQSPRYKVTKRGQDVTLRCDPISSHATLYWYQQALGQGPEFLTYFNYEAQPDKSGLPSDRFSAERPEGSISTLTIQRTEQRDSAMYRCASSPQAGNGETQYFGPGTRLLVL.

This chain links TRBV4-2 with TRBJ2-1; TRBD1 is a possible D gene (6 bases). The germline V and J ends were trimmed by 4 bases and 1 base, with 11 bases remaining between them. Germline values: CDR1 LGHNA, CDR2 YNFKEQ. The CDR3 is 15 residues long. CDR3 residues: CASSLRTESYNEQFF. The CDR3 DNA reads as TGTGCCAGCAGCCTCCGGACAGAATCCTACAATGAGCAGTTCTTC.

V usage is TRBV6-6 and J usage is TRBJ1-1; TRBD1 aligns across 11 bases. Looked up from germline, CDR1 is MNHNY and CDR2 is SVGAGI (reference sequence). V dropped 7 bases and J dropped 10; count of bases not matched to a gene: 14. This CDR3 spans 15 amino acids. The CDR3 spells CASKPPGQGVGGAFF. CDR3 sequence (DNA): TGTGCCAGCAAGCCTCCGGGACAGGGGGTTGGTGGAGCTTTCTTT.

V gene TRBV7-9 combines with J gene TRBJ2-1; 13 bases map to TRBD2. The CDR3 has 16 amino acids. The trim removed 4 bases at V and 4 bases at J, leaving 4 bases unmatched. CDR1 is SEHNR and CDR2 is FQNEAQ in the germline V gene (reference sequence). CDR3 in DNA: TGTGCCAGCAGCTCACTACTAGCGGGGGGGTACAATGAGCAGTTCTTC. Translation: CASSSLLAGGYNEQFF.

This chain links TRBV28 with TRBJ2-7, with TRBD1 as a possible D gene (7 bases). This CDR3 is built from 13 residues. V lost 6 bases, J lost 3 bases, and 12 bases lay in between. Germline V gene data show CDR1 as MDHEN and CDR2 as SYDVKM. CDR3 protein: CASSPGGSYEQYF. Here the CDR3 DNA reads TGTGCCAGCAGCCCAGGGGGGAGCTACGAGCAGTACTTC.

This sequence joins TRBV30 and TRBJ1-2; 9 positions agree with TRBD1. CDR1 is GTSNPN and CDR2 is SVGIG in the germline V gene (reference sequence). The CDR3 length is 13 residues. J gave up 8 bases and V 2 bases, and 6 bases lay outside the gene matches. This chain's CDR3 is CAWSWTGERGYTF. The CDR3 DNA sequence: TGTGCCTGGAGTTGGACAGGGGAGAGAGGCTACACCTTC.

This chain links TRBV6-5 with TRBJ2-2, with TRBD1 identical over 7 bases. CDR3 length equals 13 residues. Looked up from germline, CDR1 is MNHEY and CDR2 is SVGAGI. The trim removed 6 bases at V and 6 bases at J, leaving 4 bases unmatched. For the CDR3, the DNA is TGTGCCAGCAGGGCACAGGGGTCCGGGGAGCTGTTTTTT. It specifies CASRAQGSGELFF.

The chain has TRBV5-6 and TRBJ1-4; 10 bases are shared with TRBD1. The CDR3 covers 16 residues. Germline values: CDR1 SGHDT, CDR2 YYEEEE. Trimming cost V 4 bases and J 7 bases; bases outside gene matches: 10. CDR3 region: CASSLTRGTGVEKLFF. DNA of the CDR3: TGTGCCAGCAGCCTCACCAGAGGGACAGGGGTTGAAAAACTGTTTTTT.

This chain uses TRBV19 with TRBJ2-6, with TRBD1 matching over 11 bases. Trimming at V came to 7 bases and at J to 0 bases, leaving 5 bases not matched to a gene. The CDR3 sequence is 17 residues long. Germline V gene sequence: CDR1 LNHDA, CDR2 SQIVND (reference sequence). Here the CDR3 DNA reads TGTGCCAGTACCGGGACAGGGGGTCTCTCTGGGGCCAACGTCCTGACTTTC. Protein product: CASTGTGGLSGANVLTF.

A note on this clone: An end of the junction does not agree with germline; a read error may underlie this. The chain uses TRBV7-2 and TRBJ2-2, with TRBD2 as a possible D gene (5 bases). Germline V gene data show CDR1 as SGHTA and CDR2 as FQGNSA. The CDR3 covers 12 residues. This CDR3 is CATSGGPGELFF. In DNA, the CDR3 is TGTGCCACCAGCGGTGGCCCCGGGGAGCTGTTTTTT.